This TCR beta chain was recorded in a study of cytotoxic CD8 clonotypes in ibrutinib-treated CLL (dated by TCRdb to 2020 to 2022). For context, the study as a whole: The cohort had some eleven relapsed/refractory and approximately 15 treatment-naive patients; 17 to 18 were IGHV unmutated. Partial responses were observed in about 24 patients and complete responses in 2; after a median follow-up of 68 months, remission was maintained in some 14 patients and progression was observed in approximately 12. Response samples were obtained after a median of about 13 months of treatment, with a range of about 6 to 36 months. On average, each sample had approximately 280,000 productive templates and more than 75,000 productive rearrangements. Of the roughly 81 people in the trial, approximately 28 had longitudinal samples available. Cryopreserved peripheral blood mononuclear cells were obtained prior to treatment, at the time of response, and at either disease progression or sustained remission. Every sample from remission and from progressive disease was obtained while the patients were still on ibrutinib.

This sample's time point label indicates: about twelve months on ibrutinib. For TCR beta library preparation, approximately 1.9 micrograms of genomic DNA was extracted from cryopreserved PBMCs. Longitudinal blood samples from CLL patients on ibrutinib monotherapy underwent high-throughput TCR beta sequencing. The patients took part in an open-label, single-center phase 2 trial of ibrutinib monotherapy. On a MiSeq, deep resolution sequencing aimed for a depth between 1 in 1 million and 1 in 200,000 T cells, with each clonotype covered around 10x on average. The immunoSEQ hsTCRB Kit was used to generate TCR beta libraries. The original methods were these. ImmunoSEQ Data Assistant and ImmunoSEQ Analyzer were used for data analysis, and V, D and J genes were assigned according to IMGT definitions. Clonality, which ranges from 0 to 1, was calculated by subtracting the normalized Shannon entropy of productive rearrangement frequencies from one. Public clonotype analysis was restricted to overrepresented clonotypes comprising at least 0.05% of each patient's repertoire. About a dozen age-matched healthy donor repertoires from immuneACCESS served as clonality controls. Held by TCRdb, this immuneACCESS table contains in-frame sequences only and omits some clones. Under half of the omission traces to an unresolved V gene where checked; the cause of the rest is unknown. That table furnishes V, J and clone size, whereas the DNA furnished D and trimming. The sample profile shows tens of thousands of clones; about half of them were found once. Together, the top ten hold approximately 32% of the sample.

CDR1 GTSNPN and CDR2 SVGIG were looked up in the germline V gene (reference sequence). V loses 0 bases of germline sequence and J loses 5 bases, and the interval between the two ends is 10 bases. The CDR3 holds 13 amino acids from the cysteine to the phenylalanine. The DNA shown is the 39-base CDR3, in frame from base 1. As for this clone: The antigen it binds to is not known. No much larger clone is present one base from it, and per-base qualities are unavailable.

Overall study results and their limits: Baseline clonality was found to be higher than that of age-matched healthy donors and was strongly correlated with circulating CD8+ T-cell counts. Public clonotypes were rare and either contracted or stayed stable during treatment, and the rise in clonality at ibrutinib response reflected the expansion of private clonotypes. Clonality increased at ibrutinib response, stayed stable in sustained remission, and fell back toward baseline at progression. Sampling times were not matched between sustained-remission and progressing patients, and lymph node repertoires were not studied.

This sequence was found in a human donor with chronic lymphocytic leukemia. The chain couples TRBV30 to TRBJ1-2, and the D gene may be TRBD1, 5 bases matching. Source: PBMCs, taken after 12 months of ibrutinib treatment. This receptor carries the CDR3 CAWSVGHRYGYTF. The bases are TGTGCCTGGAGTGTGGGGCACCGTTATGGCTACACCTTC.